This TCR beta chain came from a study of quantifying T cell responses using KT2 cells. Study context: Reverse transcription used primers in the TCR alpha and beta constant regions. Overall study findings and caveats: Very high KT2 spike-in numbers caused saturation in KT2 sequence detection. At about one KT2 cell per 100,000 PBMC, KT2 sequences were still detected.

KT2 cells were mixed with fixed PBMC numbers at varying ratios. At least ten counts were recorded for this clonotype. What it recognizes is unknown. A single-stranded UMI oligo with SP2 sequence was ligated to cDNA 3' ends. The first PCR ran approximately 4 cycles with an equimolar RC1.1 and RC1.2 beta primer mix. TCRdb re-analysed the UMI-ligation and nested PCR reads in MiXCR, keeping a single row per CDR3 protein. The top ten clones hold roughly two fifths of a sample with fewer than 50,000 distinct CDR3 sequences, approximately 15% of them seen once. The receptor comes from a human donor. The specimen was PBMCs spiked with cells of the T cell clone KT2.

In DNA form, the CDR3 reads TGTGCCAGCAGCTTAGTAGGGGGTGTTCAGCCCCAGCATTTT. Translated: CASSLVGGVQPQHF. The chain couples TRBV11-2 to TRBJ1-5, with D tentatively TRBD1 (6 bases). This CDR3 is 14 amino acids long. Germline CDR1 SGHAT, CDR2 FQNNGV. Between the trimmed V and J ends, which lost 1 base and 6 bases, there was a span of 10 bases.